The sequence of this T cell receptor beta chain was determined in a study of T cells in Graves' hyperthyroidism and ophthalmopathy. Findings and limits, study-wide: Blood also showed most of the thyroid clonotypes that were expanded above 0.001.

The V and J ends lost 6 bases and 3 bases, in that order; junction bases with no gene match: 5. The germline V gene encodes CDR1 SQVTM and CDR2 ANQGSEA. This CDR3 is built from 12 residues. Exclusions: uncontrolled infection, other autoimmune disease, pregnancy, lactation. PBMCs were collected from a roughly 9.7 ml volume of fresh peripheral blood. This clonotype was seen ten or more times. The antigen is undetermined. The investigators amplified TCR beta CDR3 regions from RNA transcripts. The HTBI primer set was used in a first-round RT-PCR of the TCR CDR3. TCRdb fed the multiplex PCR reads into MiXCR, producing one record per CDR3 protein. This table has hundreds of thousands of distinct CDR3 sequences, approximately 24% appearing once.

The gene calls are TRBV29-1 and TRBJ2-7; the match to TRBD1 covers 7 bases. Source material: blood. This clonotype was obtained from a woman aged 25 to 45 with Graves' ophthalmopathy. CDR3 region: CSVRDSRYEQYF. The CDR3 nucleotides read TGCAGCGTCCGGGACAGTCGCTACGAGCAGTACTTC.